The 4 T cell receptor beta chains below come from one sample, sequenced in a study of cytomegalovirus exposure and HLA in healthy donors. With 60 Vbeta and 13 Jbeta primers, the PCR was carried out. Sequencing was performed with immunoSEQ multiplex PCR; in TCRdb, only in-frame clones are kept and a portion is missing. The top ten clones hold 0.38% of a sample with roughly 160,000 clones, approximately 88% of them seen once. Sequenced input: PBMCs. The receptors were sampled from a boy between 2 and 10 years old in good health and CMV-seronegative.

The chain carries TRBV7-8 and TRBJ2-2; possibly TRBD2 for D (6 bases). The CDR3 consists of 16 residues. Germline CDR1 SGHVS, CDR2 FQNEAQ. Trimming took 5 bases from V and 1 from J, leaving 14 bases between them. This CDR3 reads CASSKTRRENTGELFF. The CDR3 DNA is TGTGCCAGCAGCAAGACTAGAAGGGAGAACACCGGGGAGCTGTTTTTT.

This clone was seen more than once but under ten times. The chain recombines TRBV6-1 with TRBJ2-1; tentative D call: TRBD1 (5 bases). CDR3 length: 13 amino acids. Trimming removed 6 bases at V and 7 bases at J, with 13 bases between. In germline, CDR1 is MNHNS, CDR2 SASEGT. CDR3 DNA sequence: TGTGCCAGCAGCCGACAGCCTACTAATGAGCAGTTCTTC. Protein sequence: CASSRQPTNEQFF.

The chain recombines TRBV2 with TRBJ2-7, with D maybe TRBD2 (6 bases). This CDR3 has 12 residues. V lost 5 bases, J lost 7 bases, and 12 bases lay in between. CDR1 and CDR2 from the germline V gene are SNHLY and FYNNEI. The CDR3 bases are TGTGCCAGCAGTTTCGGGGCGGGAGAGCAGTACTTC. This gives the protein CASSFGAGEQYF.

The chain links TRBV5-1 to TRBJ2-3, with D possibly being TRBD2 (6 bases). This CDR3 region has 14 residues. Between the trimmed V and J ends, which lost 0 bases and 1 base, there was a span of 6 bases. CDR1 is SGHRS, CDR2 YFSETQ, per germline. The CDR3 is CASSLGGGTDTQYF. In DNA form, the CDR3 reads TGCGCCAGCAGCTTGGGGGGGGGCACAGATACGCAGTATTTT.